Listed below are T cell receptor beta chains from one sample, sequenced in a study of human T cells and chemical hapten exposure. TCRdb recomputed calls from the RACE reads with MiXCR, one row per CDR3 protein. In the table there are a few hundred thousand distinct CDR3 sequences, nearly 6.5% of which are singletons. The material sequenced was whole blood, taken in connection with sensitization to the hapten diphenylcyclopropenone (DPC). These receptors came from a woman in her late teens or twenties with alopecia areata. Some clones in this sample may be carry-over from other donors' samples. Both conserved end residues are part of each CDR3. D genes are given only for firm matches. Clone size is shown for a subset of rows, as once, few, many or a class of expanded clone.

V gene	D gene	J gene	clone size	CDR3 DNA	CDR3 protein
TRBV15	TRBD1	TRBJ1-1	many	TGTGCCACCAGCAGAGCGGACAGGGGGCGCGGCACTGAAGCTTTCTTT	CATSRADRGRGTEAFF
TRBV20-1	TRBD2	TRBJ2-7	few	TGCAGTGCTAGAGATCCCCCAGCGGGGGTTTACGAGCAGTACTTC	CSARDPPAGVYEQYF
TRBV11-2	-	TRBJ1-1	many	TGTGCCAGCAGCTTAGAATGGCCTGAAGCTTTCTTT	CASSLEWPEAFF
TRBV4-3	TRBD1	TRBJ2-7	few	TGCGCCAGCAGCCAAGAGAACAGGGGCGTCTACGAGCAGTACTTC	CASSQENRGVYEQYF
TRBV2	TRBD1	TRBJ1-4	many	TGTGCCAGCAGTTCGTATCAAACCGGGACAGCAAATGAAAAACTGTTTTTT	CASSSYQTGTANEKLFF
TRBV27	-	TRBJ2-7	-	TGTGCCAGCAGCCTTCGGGGGACAGACTCCTACGAGCAGTACTTC	CASSLRGTDSYEQYF
TRBV7-2	-	TRBJ2-1	-	TGTGCCAGCAGCCCCCGAGAACCTTACAATGAGCAGTTCTTC	CASSPREPYNEQFF
TRBV6-5	TRBD1	TRBJ1-1	few	TGTGCCAGCAGTTACCTACGGCCCGGACAGGGCCGGGCCACTGAAGCTTTCTTT	CASSYLRPGQGRATEAFF
TRBV24-1	-	TRBJ2-2	few	TGTGCCACCAGTGACTTTTCCACGAACACCGGGGAGCTGTTTTTT	CATSDFSTNTGELFF
TRBV2	TRBD1	TRBJ2-1	few	TGTGCCAGCACCCTTCGACAGGGGCTTGGCAATGAGCAGTTCTTC	CASTLRQGLGNEQFF
TRBV12-3/TRBV12-4	TRBD1	TRBJ2-3	-	TGTGCCAGCACCGACAGGGAGAGCACAGATACGCAGTATTTT	CASTDRESTDTQYF
TRBV12-3/TRBV12-4	TRBD1	TRBJ1-1	few	TGTGCCAGCAGCCCTGGGACAGCCAGCACTGAAGCTTTCTTT	CASSPGTASTEAFF
TRBV25-1	-	TRBJ2-2	-	TGTGCCAGCAGTGATTCCAGGGAGACCGGGGAGCTGTTTTTT	CASSDSRETGELFF
TRBV3-1	-	TRBJ1-5	many	TGTGCCAGCAGCGCCGGCCTTCTGGGGAATCAGCCCCAGCATTTT	CASSAGLLGNQPQHF
TRBV7-3	TRBD1	TRBJ2-3	few	TGTGCCAGCAGTCCGGACAGGGGGCCAGCAGATACGCAGTATTTT	CASSPDRGPADTQYF
TRBV5-6	-	TRBJ2-6	-	TGTGCCAGCAGCTGGACTGTCTCTGGGGCCAACGTCCTGACTTTC	CASSWTVSGANVLTF
TRBV2	TRBD2	TRBJ2-7	-	TGTGCCAGCAGTGGCGCCGGACTAGCGGTGCTGGAGCAGTACTTC	CASSGAGLAVLEQYF
TRBV27	-	TRBJ1-1	many	TGTGCCAGCAGTTCCGGAAAAAACACTGAAGCTTTCTTT	CASSSGKNTEAFF
TRBV20-1	TRBD2	TRBJ2-1	many	TGCAGTGCTAGAAGGCGGCGGGGGACCCCCAATGAGCAGTTCTTC	CSARRRRGTPNEQFF
TRBV10-3	TRBD1	TRBJ1-2	-	TGTGCCATCAGTACCACAGGGGTCTATGGCTACACCTTC	CAISTTGVYGYTF
TRBV4-3	-	TRBJ2-3	few	TGCGCCAGCAGCCAAGACGGCGCAGGGAAAAGCACAGATACGCAGTATTTT	CASSQDGAGKSTDTQYF
TRBV6-5	-	TRBJ1-4	many	TGTGCCAGCAGCCCGTCAGATAATGAAAAACTGTTTTTT	CASSPSDNEKLFF
TRBV5-1	-	TRBJ2-3	-	TGCGCCAGCAGCCCCGCCCGGCGGAGTCCAGATACGCAGTATTTT	CASSPARRSPDTQYF
TRBV9	-	TRBJ1-1	many	TGTGCCAGCAGCGTAGCCCCGGCCTTGAACACTGAAGCTTTCTTT	CASSVAPALNTEAFF
TRBV7-9	-	TRBJ2-5	many	TGTGCCAGCAGCTTAGCGTCGACAGTAGAGACCCAGTACTTC	CASSLASTVETQYF
TRBV6-1	TRBD1	TRBJ2-3	many	TGTGCCAGCAGTGGGGACAGGGGATTCAGCACAGATACGCAGTATTTT	CASSGDRGFSTDTQYF
TRBV9	-	TRBJ2-3	-	TGTGCCAGCAGCGTATCCCCTCTGGGGGATACGCAGTATTTT	CASSVSPLGDTQYF
TRBV29-1	TRBD1	TRBJ2-6	-	TGCAGCGTCACGGACAGGGCTGGGGCCAACGTCCTGACTTTC	CSVTDRAGANVLTF
TRBV20-1	-	TRBJ2-7	-	TGCAGTGCTAGGGAACAACAGTACTTC	CSAREQQYF
TRBV4-2	TRBD1	TRBJ1-1	few	TGTGCCAGCAGCCAAGATCTCGGCAGGGGGCAGGGGATGAACACTGAAGCTTTCTTT	CASSQDLGRGQGMNTEAFF
TRBV7-2	-	TRBJ1-4	many	TGTGCCAGCAGCTTAATGTCCAGTAATGAAAAACTGTTTTTT	CASSLMSSNEKLFF
TRBV7-2	-	TRBJ1-5	-	TGTGCCAGCAGCTCAGAGCTGGCGATCAATCAGCCCCAGCATTTT	CASSSELAINQPQHF
TRBV20-1	-	TRBJ1-4	many	TGCAGTGCTCCGAATCCCTCGATCGCTAATGAAAAACTGTTTTTT	CSAPNPSIANEKLFF
TRBV7-9	TRBD1	TRBJ1-3	many	TGTGCCAGCAGCGTACAGGGGGCGGAGGCTGGAAACACCATATATTTT	CASSVQGAEAGNTIYF